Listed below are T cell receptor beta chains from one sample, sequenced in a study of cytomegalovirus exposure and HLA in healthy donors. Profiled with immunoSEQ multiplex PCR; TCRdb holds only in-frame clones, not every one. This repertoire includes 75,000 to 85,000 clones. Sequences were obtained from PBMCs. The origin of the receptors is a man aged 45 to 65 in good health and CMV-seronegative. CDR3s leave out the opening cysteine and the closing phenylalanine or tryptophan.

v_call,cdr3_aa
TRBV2,ASTSGQGNSPLH
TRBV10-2,ASAPGLAGGPFKETQY
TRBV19,ASSIEFRRYT
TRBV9,ASSGQIYNSPLH
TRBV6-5,ASSYSRDRGYNEQF
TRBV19,ASSIDQTYEQY
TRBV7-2,ASSLAGGYQETQY
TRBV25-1,ASSGPQGWSGYT
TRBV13,ASSPPPYLTYNEQF
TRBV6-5,ASSYSTWSPYEQY
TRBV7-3,ASRLARGPPDTQY
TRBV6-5,ASSYGTGGSYEQY
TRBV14,ASSQFRTGANSPLH
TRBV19,ASSIEGAVSAGELF
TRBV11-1,ASSLQGAVETQY
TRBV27,ASSLSFGVTGGSDEQF
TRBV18,ASSTQDTGFGTEAF
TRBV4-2,ASSQGALAGGARETQY
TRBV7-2,ASSPRTGDHEQY
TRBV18,ASSPQGSGNTIY
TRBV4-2,ASSIRTSASSYNEQF
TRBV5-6,ASSLPGTSGYT
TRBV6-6,ASSYFGPSYGYT
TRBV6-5,ASSFSGTGAYEQY
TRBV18,ASSPTRQGANTEAF
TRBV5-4,ASSQLTGEETQY
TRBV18,ASSPFAEGGNTEAF
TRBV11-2,ASSLTYSGTGPDTQY
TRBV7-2,ASSLFAWEAGEAF
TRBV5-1,ASSLTGGGPYEQY
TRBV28,ASGRSEIQETQY
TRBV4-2,ASSQVASGGISSDNEQF
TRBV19,ASSRGVEAF
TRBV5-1,ASSLELWDSLREQF
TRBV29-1,SVRLAGGRETQY
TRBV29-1,SVDILTGGFTIY
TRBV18,ASSPRNTEAF
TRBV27,ASSTGTSSNQPQH
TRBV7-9,ASSLFPRST
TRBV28,ATLKNIQY
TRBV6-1,ASSPTGGSGYT
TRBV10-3,AISESAGYEQY
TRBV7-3,ASSFGQHNEQF
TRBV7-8,ASSLGGAGQVRREQY
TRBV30,AWTQGSGNTIY
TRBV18,ASSKTGTGGSTNEKLF
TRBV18,ASSSGQGAYGYT
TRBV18,ASSDSLNTEAF